The 25 T cell receptor beta chains listed next were all sequenced from one sample in a study of cytomegalovirus exposure and HLA in healthy donors (dated by TCRdb to 2015 to 2018). Receptors were amplified or captured by the immunoSEQ multiplex PCR assay. For the multiplex PCR, a mixture combining 60 forward primers for TCR Vbeta segments and 13 reverse primers for TCR Jbeta segments was used. TCRdb took over this immuneACCESS table, retaining in-frame rearrangements with V and J assigned. Such tables are incomplete; in checked studies, under half of the missing clones stem from an unresolved V gene, and the remainder is unexplained. The sample's table lists a count of around 140,000 clones. The ten largest clones capture 1.5% to 2% of the sample. The material sequenced was PBMCs. The receptors were sampled from a woman between 50 and 59 years old in good health and CMV-seronegative.

V and J are TRBV25-1 and TRBJ1-6; TRBD1 agrees at 7 bases. Germline V gives CDR1 MGHDK, CDR2 SYGVNS. V lost 2 bases and J lost 5; bases outside the gene matches: 3. There are 15 residues in the CDR3. CDR3 coding DNA: TGTGCCAGCAGTGAAGGAGGGACAGATAATTCACCCCTCCACTTT. It encodes CASSEGGTDNSPLHF.

The genes are TRBV21-1 and TRBJ2-5; the DNA was not compared with TRBD2, the D call given in the table. TRBV21-1 is tagged as a pseudogene. The CDR3 spans 15 residues. In nucleotides, the CDR3 is TGTGCCAGCACCCCTGAGGACCGGGGGCAAGAGACCCAGTACTTC. Residues: CASTPEDRGQETQYF.

The J gene is TRBJ2-5, the V gene TRBV13; TRBD1 matches 10 bases. J was trimmed by 4 bases and V by 4 bases; bases with no gene match: 3. Per germline, CDR1 PRHDT and CDR2 FYEKMQ (reference sequence). CDR3 length: 14 amino acids. CDR3: CASSSGTGAETQYF. In nucleotides, the CDR3 is TGTGCCAGCAGCTCCGGGACAGGGGCAGAGACCCAGTACTTC.

This chain joins TRBV9 and TRBJ1-1; 11 bases map to TRBD1. Germline CDR1 and CDR2: SGDLS and YYNGEE. The CDR3 is 16 residues long. Losses at the gene ends were 2 bases for V and 7 bases for J; bases not matched to a gene: 10. In nucleotides, the CDR3 is TGTGCCAGCAGCGTTAACAGTCCCGGGACAGGGGGTGAAGCTTTCTTT. It translates to CASSVNSPGTGGEAFF.

The genes are TRBV7-2 and TRBJ1-5; 7 bases align to TRBD1. Germline V gene lookup returns CDR1 SGHTA and CDR2 FQGNSA. J gave up 9 bases and V 4 bases, and 12 bases lay outside the gene matches. This CDR3 contains 15 residues. The CDR3 sequence is CASSSYDRESWPQHF. DNA for the CDR3: TGTGCCAGCAGCTCGTACGACAGGGAGTCATGGCCCCAGCATTTT. Looking up the rest from reference TRBV7-2 and TRBJ1-5 gives the full variable domain: GAGVSQSPSNKVTEKGKDVELRCDPISGHTALYWYRQSLGQGLEFLIYFQGNSAPDKSGLPSDRFSAERTGGSVSTLTIQRTQQEDSAVYLCASSSYDRESWPQHFGDGTRLSIL.

This sequence joins TRBV6-4 and TRBJ2-1; 8 bases align to TRBD2. CDR3 size: 15 residues. The trim removed 4 bases at V and 2 bases at J, leaving 4 bases unmatched. Germline CDR1 and CDR2: MRHNA and SNTAGT. The CDR3 spells CASSAGGGPYNEQFF. CDR3 DNA: TGTGCCAGCAGTGCCGGCGGGGGGCCCTACAATGAGCAGTTCTTC.

The chain is built from TRBV6-5 and TRBJ2-7; 7 nucleotides match TRBD1. In germline, CDR1 is MNHEY, CDR2 SVGAGI. The CDR3 spans 12 residues. V shed 10 bases, J shed 7 bases, and the junction held 10 bases outside the gene matches. The CDR3 DNA follows: TGTGCCACCAGCCGACAGGGTGCGGAGCAGTACTTC. Translated: CATSRQGAEQYF.

Worth noting for this clone: Other DNA sequences in this sample translate to the same CDR3. The chain employs TRBV19 and TRBJ2-2, with 9 positions matching TRBD2. Germline CDR1 reads LNHDA; CDR2 reads SQIVND (reference sequence). V shed 8 bases and J 0 bases; nucleotides not matched to a gene: 4. The CDR3 is made up of 15 amino acids. CDR3 coding DNA: TGTGCCAGTTCTATAGCGGGGGCGAACACCGGGGAGCTGTTTTTT. This encodes CASSIAGANTGELFF.

The gene calls are TRBV28 and TRBJ2-7; 13 nucleotides line up with TRBD2. This CDR3 has 16 residues. The germline V gene encodes CDR1 MDHEN and CDR2 SYDVKM. V trimming: 3 bases; J trimming: 0 bases; junction bases outside the gene matches: 2. Here the CDR3 reads CASSLWTSGSSYEQYF. The DNA for the CDR3 is TGTGCCAGCAGTTTGTGGACTAGCGGGAGCTCCTACGAGCAGTACTTC. Based on the CDR3 plus reference TRBV28 and TRBJ2-7, the full variable domain is DVKVTQSSRYLVKRTGEKVFLECVQDMDHENMFWYRQDPGLGLRLIYFSYDVKMKEKGDIPEGYSVSREKKERFSLILESASTNQTSMYLCASSLWTSGSSYEQYFGPGTRLTVT.

The rearrangement joins TRBV5-4 to TRBJ2-3; no reliable D call. The germline V gene encodes CDR1 SGHNT and CDR2 YYREEE (reference sequence). The CDR3 has 16 residues. The V gene lost 3 bases and the J gene lost 0 bases, with 14 bases spanning the gap. CDR3 residues: CASSSDIGASTDTQYF. CDR3 DNA sequence: TGTGCCAGCAGCTCCGACATAGGCGCTAGCACAGATACGCAGTATTTT.

The chain joins TRBV27 to TRBJ2-7; 7 bases match TRBD2. Germline lookup yields CDR1 MNHEY and CDR2 SMNVEV (reference sequence). With V trimmed by 3 bases and J by 4 bases, 6 bases remained unmatched. The CDR3 totals 14 residues. CDR3 sequence (DNA): TGTGCCAGCAGTTTGGACGGGAGGAAATACGAGCAGTACTTC. Its protein is CASSLDGRKYEQYF.

The genes are TRBV5-4 and TRBJ2-7, with 10 bases lining up with TRBD2. CDR3 length equals 15 residues. Losses at the gene ends were 0 bases for V and 4 bases for J; bases not matched to a gene: 4. Germline V gives CDR1 SGHNT, CDR2 YYREEE (reference sequence). The chain's CDR3 is CASSLAGSGRYEQYF. CDR3 sequence (DNA): TGTGCCAGCAGCTTGGCAGGTAGCGGGAGGTACGAGCAGTACTTC.

The CDR3 coding sequence is TGTGCCAGCAGTTTAGCGGGAACCTCCTACAATGAGCAGTTCTTC. Its translation: CASSLAGTSYNEQFF. The rearrangement joins TRBV6-1 to TRBJ2-1, with 8 bases lining up with TRBD2. The CDR3 loop spans 15 amino acids. CDR1 and CDR2 (germline): MNHNS, SASEGT. Trimming removed 5 bases from V and 0 bases from J; junction bases left unmatched: 3.

This rearrangement joins TRBV5-1 to TRBJ1-1; 8 bases fit TRBD1. Trimming cost V 7 bases and J 2 bases; bases outside gene matches: 13. The germline V gene encodes CDR1 SGHRS and CDR2 YFSETQ. The CDR3 is 16 amino acids. The chain's CDR3 is CASVNGQGAENTEAFF. DNA of the CDR3: TGCGCCAGCGTTAACGGGCAGGGGGCGGAAAACACTGAAGCTTTCTTT.

V gene TRBV9 combines with J gene TRBJ2-6; the D gene is possibly TRBD2 (6 bases). Germline V gives CDR1 SGDLS, CDR2 YYNGEE. CDR3 length: 15 amino acids. V was clipped by 5 bases and J by 1 base, with 10 bases between them. CDR3 sequence (DNA): TGTGCCAGCAGGGCGGGGATGTCTGGGGCCAACGTCCTGACTTTC. It translates to CASRAGMSGANVLTF. Together with reference TRBV9 and TRBJ2-6, the CDR3 gives the full variable domain: DSGVTQTPKHLITATGQRVTLRCSPRSGDLSVYWYQQSLDQGLQFLIQYYNGEERAKGNILERFSAQQFPDLHSELNLSSLELGDSALYFCASRAGMSGANVLTFGAGSRLTVL.

The CDR3 protein is CASSLSLAGYNEQFF. DNA of the CDR3: TGTGCCAGCAGCTTAAGTCTAGCGGGCTACAATGAGCAGTTCTTC. V and J are TRBV7-7 and TRBJ2-1; 8 positions agree with TRBD2. CDR3 length: 15 amino acids. V lost 2 bases to trimming and J lost 3 bases; unmatched junction nucleotides: 3. Germline V gives CDR1 SSHAT, CDR2 FNYEAQ (reference sequence).

The J gene is TRBJ2-7, the V gene TRBV6-1; a weak D match, TRBD1 (6 bases). Germline V gene sequence: CDR1 MNHNS, CDR2 SASEGT. The ends were cut back, 7 bases at V and 0 bases at J, with 13 bases in the middle. The CDR3 contains 14 residues. CDR3: CASKVGATSYEQYF. DNA for the CDR3: TGTGCCAGCAAGGTGGGGGCTACCTCCTACGAGCAGTACTTC.

This sequence joins TRBV30 and TRBJ2-7, with D perhaps TRBD1 (5 bases). Germline CDR1 GTSNPN, CDR2 SVGIG (reference sequence). This CDR3 has 12 amino acids. V lost 2 bases and J lost 6, with 11 bases in between. The CDR3 is CAWSRRESEQYF. The CDR3 coding sequence is TGTGCCTGGAGTCGCAGGGAATCCGAGCAGTACTTC. The variable domain in full, with the rest retrieved from reference TRBV30 and TRBJ2-7, is SQTIHQWPATLVQPVGSPLSLECTVEGTSNPNLYWYRQAAGRGLQLLFYSVGIGQISSEVPQNLSASRPQDRQFILSSKKLLLSDSGFYLCAWSRRESEQYFGPGTRLTVT.

The chain carries TRBV5-1 and TRBJ2-7; D not certain. V dropped 3 bases and J dropped 0 bases, with 7 bases sitting between them. The germline V gene encodes CDR1 SGHRS and CDR2 YFSETQ. This CDR3 spans 13 amino acids. CDR3 sequence (DNA): TGCGCCAGCAGCTGGCACACCTCCTACGAGCAGTACTTC. Translation gives CASSWHTSYEQYF.

The J gene is TRBJ2-5, the V gene TRBV19; 8 positions match TRBD2. CDR1 is LNHDA, CDR2 SQIVND, per germline (reference sequence). With V trimmed by 3 bases and J by 2 bases, 8 bases remained unmatched. The CDR3 is 16 amino acids. For the CDR3, the DNA is TGTGCCAGTAGTATCGGGGGGGTGTTGGAGCAAGAGACCCAGTACTTC. Translation: CASSIGGVLEQETQYF.

CDR3 coding DNA: TGTGCCAGTAGTATTAGCAGGGGTGGTTACGAGCAGTACTTC. It codes for CASSISRGGYEQYF. V and J are TRBV19 and TRBJ2-7, with D possibly matching TRBD1 (6 bases). CDR1 and CDR2 (germline): LNHDA, SQIVND (reference sequence). The CDR3 sequence is 14 residues long. V shed 3 bases and J shed 4 bases, with 13 bases lying between them.

The J gene is TRBJ2-3, the V gene TRBV9, with TRBD2 matching 9 bases. The trim removed 1 base at V and 4 bases at J, leaving 7 bases unmatched. Germline V gene data show CDR1 as SGDLS and CDR2 as YYNGEE. CDR3 size: 16 residues. CDR3 region: CASSVFSGRGADTQYF. The CDR3 nucleotides are TGTGCCAGCAGCGTATTTAGCGGGAGAGGTGCAGATACGCAGTATTTT.

V and J are TRBV11-3 and TRBJ2-3, with 11 bases lining up with TRBD2. V dropped 3 bases and J dropped 0; count of bases not matched to a gene: 5. The CDR3 extends over 17 amino acids. Germline values: CDR1 SGHNT, CDR2 YENEEA. This CDR3 is CASSFRASGRSTDTQYF. The CDR3 DNA reads TGTGCCAGCAGCTTTCGGGCTAGCGGGAGGAGCACAGATACGCAGTATTTT.

CDR3 protein: CASSQVRAGTRHFDEQFF. For the CDR3, the DNA is TGTGCCAGCAGCCAAGTTAGGGCCGGGACTAGGCATTTTGATGAGCAGTTCTTC. The chain is built from TRBV4-2 and TRBJ2-1; 8 nucleotides match TRBD2. V trimming: 1 base; J trimming: 8 bases; junction bases outside the gene matches: 16. This CDR3 has 18 residues. CDR1 LGHNA and CDR2 YNFKEQ come from the germline V gene.

V and J are TRBV19 and TRBJ2-3; D remains ambiguous. Germline V gene data show CDR1 as LNHDA and CDR2 as SQIVND (reference sequence). The V end lost 5 bases, the J end lost 4 bases, and 13 bases lay between the germline ends. The CDR3 loop spans 14 amino acids. CDR3 DNA: TGTGCCAGTAGTTTTAGAACCTCTGCAGATACGCAGTATTTT. This codes for CASSFRTSADTQYF.